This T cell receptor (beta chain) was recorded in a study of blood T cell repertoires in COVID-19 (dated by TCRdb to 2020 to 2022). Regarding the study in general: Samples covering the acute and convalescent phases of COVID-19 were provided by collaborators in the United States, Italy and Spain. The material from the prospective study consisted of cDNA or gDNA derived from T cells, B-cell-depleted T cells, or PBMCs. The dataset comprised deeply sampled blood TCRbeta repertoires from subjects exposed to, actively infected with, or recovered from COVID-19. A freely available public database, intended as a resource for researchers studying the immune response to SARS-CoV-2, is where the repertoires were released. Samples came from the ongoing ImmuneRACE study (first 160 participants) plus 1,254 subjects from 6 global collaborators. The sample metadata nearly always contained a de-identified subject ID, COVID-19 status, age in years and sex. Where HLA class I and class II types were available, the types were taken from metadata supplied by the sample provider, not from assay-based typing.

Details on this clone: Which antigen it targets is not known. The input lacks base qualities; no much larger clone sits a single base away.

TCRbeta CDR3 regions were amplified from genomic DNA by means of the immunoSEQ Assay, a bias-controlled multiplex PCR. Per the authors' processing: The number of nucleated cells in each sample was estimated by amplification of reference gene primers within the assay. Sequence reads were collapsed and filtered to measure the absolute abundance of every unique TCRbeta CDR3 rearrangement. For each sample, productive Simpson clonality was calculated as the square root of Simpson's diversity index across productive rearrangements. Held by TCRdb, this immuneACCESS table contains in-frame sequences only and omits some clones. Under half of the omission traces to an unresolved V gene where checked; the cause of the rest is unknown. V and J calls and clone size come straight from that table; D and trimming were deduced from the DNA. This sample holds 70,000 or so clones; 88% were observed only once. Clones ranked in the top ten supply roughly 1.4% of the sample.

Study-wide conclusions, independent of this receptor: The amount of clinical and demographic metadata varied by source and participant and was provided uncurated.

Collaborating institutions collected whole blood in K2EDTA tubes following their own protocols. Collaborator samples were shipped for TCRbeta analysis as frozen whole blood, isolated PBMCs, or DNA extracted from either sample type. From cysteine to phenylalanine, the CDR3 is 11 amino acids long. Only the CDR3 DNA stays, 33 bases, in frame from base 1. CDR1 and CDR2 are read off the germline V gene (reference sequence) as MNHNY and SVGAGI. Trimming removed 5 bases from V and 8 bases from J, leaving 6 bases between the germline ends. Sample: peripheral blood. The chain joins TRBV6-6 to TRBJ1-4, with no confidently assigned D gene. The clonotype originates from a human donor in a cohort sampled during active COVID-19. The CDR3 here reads CASSPSEKLFF. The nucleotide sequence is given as TGTGCCAGCAGTCCAAGCGAAAAACTGTTTTTT.